The 8 T cell receptor beta chains given below trace back to one sample, sequenced in a study of identical twins. From the 5' RACE reads, TCRdb called clonotypes with MiXCR, one entry per CDR3 protein. Among 350,000 to 450,000 distinct CDR3 sequences listed, under 20% were seen once. Input material: naive T cells sorted from blood. These receptors were taken from a man aged 50-60 years in good health.

Many counts were recorded for this clonotype. V and J are TRBV7-9 and TRBJ2-2; 8 bases are shared with TRBD2. Germline V CDR1 and CDR2: SEHNR, FQNEAQ (reference sequence). The V and J ends lost 6 bases and 8 bases, in that order; junction bases with no gene match: 11. The CDR3 spans 15 residues. CDR3 amino acids: CASRSLSGSVGELFF. The CDR3 nucleotides are TGTGCCAGCAGATCACTGAGCGGGAGCGTAGGGGAGCTGTTTTTT.

This clonotype was counted a few times. The rearrangement links TRBV27 to TRBJ2-6; D remains ambiguous. Trimming cost V 6 bases and J 0 bases, with 6 bases left between them. The CDR3 runs to 14 residues. The germline CDR1 and CDR2 sequences are MNHEY and SMNVEV (reference sequence). CDR3: CASRQVSGANVLTF. The CDR3 DNA is TGTGCCAGCAGGCAGGTCTCTGGGGCCAACGTCCTGACTTTC.

This clonotype was recorded many times. The chain is built from TRBV10-3 and TRBJ2-7; D unclear. V lost 0 bases and J lost 5, with 11 bases in between. Germline V gene data show CDR1 as ENHRY and CDR2 as SYGVKD. The length of the CDR3 is 14 residues. The CDR3 nucleotides read TGTGCCATCAGTGAGTCGAGGCAGTTCCACGAGCAGTACTTC. Protein product: CAISESRQFHEQYF.

This sequence joins TRBV5-1 and TRBJ2-1, with TRBD1 matching 10 bases. Germline CDR1 and CDR2: SGHRS and YFSETQ. The CDR3 extends over 15 amino acids. Trimming at V came to 4 bases and at J to 3 bases, leaving 4 bases not matched to a gene. CDR3 in DNA: TGCGCCAGCAGCAGGGGACAGGGGAACTACAATGAGCAGTTCTTC. It yields the protein CASSRGQGNYNEQFF.

The V and J genes are TRBV6-5 and TRBJ1-6, with 7 bases identical to TRBD1. Germline V gives CDR1 MNHEY, CDR2 SVGAGI. The CDR3 has 17 residues. V dropped 0 bases and J dropped 9; count of bases not matched to a gene: 11. CDR3 amino acids: CASSYSRSAGGGSPLHF. CDR3 in DNA: TGTGCCAGCAGTTACTCGAGGTCCGCAGGGGGGGGTTCACCCCTCCACTTT.

This clonotype was found many times. The chain links TRBV20-1 to TRBJ2-3; 11 bases are shared with TRBD2. Per germline, CDR1 DFQATT and CDR2 SNEGSKA (reference sequence). V dropped 2 bases and J dropped 5; count of bases not matched to a gene: 15. This CDR3 spans 18 amino acids. The DNA of the CDR3 is TGCAGTGCTAGACTAGGTAGCGGGAGGGCCAATGGGGGAGATACGCAGTATTTT. Its protein product is CSARLGSGRANGGDTQYF.

This chain joins TRBV5-1 and TRBJ2-2, with 7 bases that match TRBD2. V lost 7 bases, J lost 2 bases, and 5 bases stayed unmatched. Germline CDR1 reads SGHRS; CDR2 reads YFSETQ. This CDR3 contains 14 residues. As DNA, the CDR3 is TGCGCCAGCTCCCCAGCGGGAAACACCGGGGAGCTGTTTTTT. Its translation is CASSPAGNTGELFF.

This clonotype was observed at least ten times. V usage is TRBV4-3 and J usage is TRBJ2-2, with 8 bases that match TRBD2. Germline lookup yields CDR1 LGHNA and CDR2 YSLEER. With 0 bases clipped from V and 4 bases from J, the junction kept 7 bases outside the gene matches. This CDR3 spans 17 amino acids. The CDR3 DNA reads as TGCGCCAGCAGCCAAGATGTGGCGGGGGGTTCCACCGGGGAGCTGTTTTTT. Translation gives CASSQDVAGGSTGELFF.